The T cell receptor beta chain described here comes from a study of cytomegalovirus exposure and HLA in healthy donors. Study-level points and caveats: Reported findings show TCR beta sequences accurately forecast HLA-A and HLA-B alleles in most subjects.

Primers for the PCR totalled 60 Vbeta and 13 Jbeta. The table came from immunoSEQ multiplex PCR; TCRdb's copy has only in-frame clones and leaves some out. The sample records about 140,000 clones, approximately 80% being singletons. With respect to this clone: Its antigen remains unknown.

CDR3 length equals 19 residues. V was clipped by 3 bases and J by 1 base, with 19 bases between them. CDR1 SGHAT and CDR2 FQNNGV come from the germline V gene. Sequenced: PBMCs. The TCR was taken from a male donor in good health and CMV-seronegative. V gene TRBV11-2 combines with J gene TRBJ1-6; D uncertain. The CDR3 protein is CASSFGPQDGGSYNSPLHF. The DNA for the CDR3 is TGTGCCAGCAGCTTTGGACCCCAGGACGGAGGTTCCTATAATTCACCCCTCCACTTT.